One sample yielded the 31 T cell receptor beta chains listed below, sequenced in a study of shared clonotypes between healthy human individuals (dated by TCRdb to 2019 to 2021). Preparation of the library involved the immunoSEQ multiplex PCR assay. TCRdb limited this immuneACCESS table to in-frame rearrangements with V and J called. A share of clones is missing; checked studies link under half to unresolved V genes, and the rest is unexplained. The sample includes 2 million to 2.5 million clones, with almost 96% observed a single time. Less than 0.15% of the sample is held by the ten biggest clonotypes. Sequenced input: naive CD4+ T cells sorted from blood. The cell subset or site tag for this specimen amounts to: CD45RA+ positively selected. Receptor source: a man aged 18 to 29 in good health.

The J gene is TRBJ2-7, the V gene TRBV5-4; maybe TRBD2 (6 bases). V dropped 4 bases and J dropped 3 bases, with 14 bases sitting between them. CDR1 and CDR2 from the germline V gene are SGHNT and YYREEE (reference sequence). This CDR3 is 14 amino acids long. CDR3 DNA sequence: TGTGCCAGCAGCCCGGGGGTACCAGTCTACGAGCAGTACTTC. This translates into CASSPGVPVYEQYF.

The genes are TRBV6-1 and TRBJ1-5; D might be TRBD1 (5 bases). Germline-derived CDR1 and CDR2 are MNHNS and SASEGT. Trimming took 5 bases from V and 3 from J, leaving 8 bases between them. The CDR3 totals 13 residues. The CDR3 coding sequence is TGTGCCAGCAGTTCGACAGTCAATCAGCCCCAGCATTTT. Protein: CASSSTVNQPQHF.

The V gene is TRBV10-3, the J gene TRBJ2-7; D is perhaps TRBD2 (7 bases). Trimming shortened V by 8 bases and J by 2 bases, and 19 bases separated the two germline ends. CDR1 and CDR2 (germline): ENHRY, SYGVKD. This CDR3 comprises 15 residues. The CDR3 sequence: CAIGSGAGATYEQYF. The CDR3, as DNA: TGTGCCATCGGATCTGGCGCGGGGGCCACCTACGAGCAGTACTTC.

V usage is TRBV7-9 and J usage is TRBJ1-2, with D perhaps matching TRBD1 (5 bases). The CDR3 contains 12 residues. Germline-derived CDR1 and CDR2 are SEHNR and FQNEAQ (reference sequence). The V end lost 0 bases, the J end lost 7 bases, and 6 bases lay between the germline ends. The CDR3 loop reads CASSLAGGGYTF. In DNA form, the CDR3 reads TGTGCCAGCAGCTTAGCTGGGGGTGGCTACACCTTC.

This chain uses TRBV7-9 with TRBJ1-2; TRBD1 might be the D (5 bases). Between the trimmed V and J ends, which lost 3 bases and 3 bases, there was a span of 14 bases. Germline values: CDR1 SEHNR, CDR2 FQNEAQ (reference sequence). This CDR3 has 15 residues. The CDR3 reads CASSLLRDADYGYTF. For the CDR3, the DNA is TGTGCCAGCAGCTTGCTCCGGGACGCAGACTATGGCTACACCTTC.

V is TRBV5-1 and J is TRBJ2-7; 8 bases fit TRBD2. V was pared by 4 bases and J by 5 bases, with 11 bases of the junction left unmatched. The CDR3 consists of 15 residues. Germline V gene lookup returns CDR1 SGHRS and CDR2 YFSETQ. The CDR3: CASSLRAGGTNEQYF. CDR3 bases: TGCGCCAGCAGCCTGCGCGCGGGGGGCACCAACGAGCAGTACTTC.

This sequence joins TRBV5-1 and TRBJ2-1; the match to TRBD2 covers 7 bases. The CDR3 is 17 amino acids. Unmatched junction bases numbered 12, after V lost 2 bases and J lost 4 bases. From germline, CDR1 is SGHRS and CDR2 YFSETQ. The CDR3 is CASSFTSAGTTYNEQFF. The CDR3 DNA reads as TGCGCCAGCAGCTTTACGTCAGCCGGGACTACTTACAATGAGCAGTTCTTC.

The chain combines TRBV19 with TRBJ1-1; D is unclear. CDR3 size: 14 residues. V was cut by 1 base and J by 8 bases, with 14 bases left in between. The germline CDR1 and CDR2 sequences are LNHDA and SQIVND (reference sequence). Written as DNA, the CDR3 is TGTGCCAGTAGTATAGCTGTTAACACACCAGAAGCTTTCTTT. Its protein is CASSIAVNTPEAFF.

As concerns this clone: Other DNA variants within this sample encode the same CDR3. The rearrangement links TRBV7-9 to TRBJ1-6; D is perhaps TRBD1 (5 bases). This CDR3 region has 15 residues. Trimming stripped 6 bases from V and 7 bases from J, with 16 bases between. Germline-derived CDR1 and CDR2 are SEHNR and FQNEAQ (reference sequence). DNA of the CDR3: TGTGCCAGCAGTTCTCGGCAGGGCGGGAATTCACCCCTCCACTTT. Its protein product is CASSSRQGGNSPLHF.

CDR3 in amino acids: CASRGNGETQYF. Written as DNA, the CDR3 is TGTGCCAGCAGGGGGAATGGGGAGACCCAGTACTTC. The rearrangement joins TRBV2 to TRBJ2-5, with D unclear. V shed 6 bases and J shed 5 bases, with 10 bases lying between them. Germline V lookup: CDR1 SNHLY, CDR2 FYNNEI. CDR3 length equals 12 residues.

V is TRBV6-1 and J is TRBJ1-1; tentative D call: TRBD1 (5 bases). Trimming took 3 bases from V and 4 from J, leaving 15 bases between them. The CDR3 loop spans 15 amino acids. The germline V gene encodes CDR1 MNHNS and CDR2 SASEGT. The DNA for the CDR3 is TGTGCCAGCAGTGATCTTCGGGGCAAGGCCACTGAAGCTTTCTTT. Translated, it gives CASSDLRGKATEAFF.

Concerning this clone: One end of the junction is discordant with germline, which a read error may explain. CDR3 sequence (DNA): TGTGCCAGTAGGATAGACAAGATTCAGTACTTC. It encodes CASRIDKIQYF. This chain uses TRBV19 with TRBJ2-4; D uncertain. Germline assignment: CDR1 LNHDA and CDR2 SQIVND (reference sequence). The CDR3 runs 11 residues.

The chain recombines TRBV9 with TRBJ2-2; D gene ambiguous. Trimming took off 0 bases at V and 9 bases at J, with 12 bases between the two ends. Per germline, CDR1 SGDLS and CDR2 YYNGEE. The CDR3 has 14 amino acids. The CDR3 region has the DNA TGTGCCAGCAGCGTAGCAGGAGAAGGGCGGGAGCTGTTTTTT. This translates into CASSVAGEGRELFF.

The CDR3: CASGTGSNYGYTF. CDR3 DNA: TGTGCCAGCGGTACAGGATCTAACTATGGCTACACCTTC. The rearrangement joins TRBV6-5 to TRBJ1-2; the D gene is possibly TRBD1 (5 bases). The germline V gene has CDR1 MNHEY and CDR2 SVGAGI. The CDR3 is made up of 13 amino acids. The V end lost 8 bases, the J end lost 0 bases, and 10 bases lay between the germline ends.

The chain has TRBV27 and TRBJ2-3, with no clear D. CDR3 length equals 14 residues. V gave up 2 bases and J gave up 7 bases, with 13 bases separating them. Germline loops: CDR1 MNHEY, CDR2 SMNVEV (reference sequence). CDR3 region: CASSLGPDVYTQYF. In DNA form, the CDR3 reads TGTGCCAGCAGTTTAGGTCCCGATGTGTATACGCAGTATTTT.

This chain connects TRBV5-1 to TRBJ1-1; 11 bases are a match to TRBD1. The V and J ends lost 5 bases and 4 bases, in that order; junction bases with no gene match: 7. Germline assignment: CDR1 SGHRS and CDR2 YFSETQ. CDR3 length: 15 residues. This CDR3 reads CASSNGQGAITEAFF. CDR3 nucleotides: TGCGCCAGCAGTAACGGACAGGGGGCGATCACTGAAGCTTTCTTT. The variable domain in full, with the rest retrieved from reference TRBV5-1 and TRBJ1-1, is KAGVTQTPRYLIKTRGQQVTLSCSPISGHRSVSWYQQTPGQGLQFLFEYFSETQRNKGNFPGRFSGRQFSNSRSEMNVSTLELGDSALYLCASSNGQGAITEAFFGQGTRLTVV.

J is TRBJ2-7 and V is TRBV7-9, with D possibly TRBD1 on 5 matching bases. The CDR3 sequence is 16 residues long. The ends were cut back, 4 bases at V and 0 bases at J, with 16 bases in the middle. The germline gives CDR1 SEHNR, CDR2 FQNEAQ (reference sequence). CDR3 in DNA: TGTGCCAGCAGCTCAATCCTGGACATTGCCTCCTACGAGCAGTACTTC. Its protein is CASSSILDIASYEQYF.

The V call is TRBV11-3, the J call TRBJ2-3; 8 bases line up with TRBD1. Germline CDR1 SGHNT, CDR2 YENEEA. J gave up 10 bases and V 5 bases, and 5 bases lay outside the gene matches. The CDR3 contains 12 residues. CDR3: CASSLDRGPQYF. Written as DNA, the CDR3 is TGTGCCAGCAGCCTTGACAGGGGCCCGCAGTATTTT.

V usage is TRBV7-2 and J usage is TRBJ2-7; D possibly corresponds to TRBD2 (5 bases). Trimming left V 0 bases short and J 3 bases short, with 12 bases between. This CDR3 region has 15 residues. CDR1 is SGHTA, CDR2 FQGNSA, per germline. CDR3 loop: CASSLAGTLGYEQYF. The CDR3 DNA sequence: TGTGCCAGCAGCTTAGCTGGCACACTAGGCTACGAGCAGTACTTC.

The CDR3 loop is CATSTIWDHEQFF. CDR3 coding DNA: TGTGCCACCAGCACAATCTGGGACCATGAGCAGTTCTTC. This chain connects TRBV15 to TRBJ2-1; TRBD1 or TRBD2 may be the D gene (5 bases each). Germline V gene lookup returns CDR1 LNHNV and CDR2 YYDKDF (reference sequence). This CDR3 contains 13 residues. Trimming shortened V by 4 bases and J by 8 bases, and 12 bases separated the two germline ends.

This chain connects TRBV30 to TRBJ1-3, with D maybe TRBD1 (6 bases). This CDR3 has 16 amino acids. V lost 2 bases, J lost 0 bases, and 14 bases lay in between. Germline V CDR1 and CDR2: GTSNPN, SVGIG (reference sequence). The CDR3 region has the DNA TGTGCCTGGAGTCTCGGACAGCCAGTCTCTGGAAACACCATATATTTT. This sequence encodes CAWSLGQPVSGNTIYF.

V usage is TRBV11-2 and J usage is TRBJ1-1, with 9 nucleotides matching TRBD1. This CDR3 has 13 residues. The ends lost 5 bases at V and 9 bases at J; junction bases unmatched: 7. The germline V gene encodes CDR1 SGHAT and CDR2 FQNNGV. The CDR3 nucleotides are TGTGCCAGCAGCGTAGGGGACAGGGCGAAAGCTTTCTTT. It is translated as CASSVGDRAKAFF.

This rearrangement joins TRBV2 to TRBJ2-7; 9 bases agree with TRBD2. CDR1 SNHLY and CDR2 FYNNEI come from the germline V gene. CDR3 size: 15 residues. V trimming: 7 bases; J trimming: 6 bases; junction bases outside the gene matches: 13. The DNA for the CDR3 is TGTGCCAGCACTATTGCGGGACTAGCCCTTACCGAGCAGTACTTC. The encoded protein is CASTIAGLALTEQYF.

The chain is built from TRBV18 and TRBJ2-7, with D perhaps matching TRBD1 (6 bases). Germline values: CDR1 KGHSH, CDR2 LQKENI. V gave up 4 bases and J gave up 5 bases, with 12 bases separating them. The CDR3 runs to 13 residues. The CDR3 nucleotides read TGTGCCAGCTCACGGACAGAGCTCAACGAGCAGTACTTC. Translated: CASSRTELNEQYF.

The chain uses TRBV5-4 and TRBJ2-5; 9 bases are a match to TRBD1. V was clipped by 0 bases and J by 4 bases; unmatched bases: 1. CDR3 length: 14 residues. Per germline, CDR1 SGHNT and CDR2 YYREEE (reference sequence). The CDR3 region has the DNA TGTGCCAGCAGCTTGGACAGGGGGCTAGAGACCCAGTACTTC. Translation gives CASSLDRGLETQYF.

The J gene is TRBJ2-3, the V gene TRBV10-3; D gene uncertain. Between the trimmed V and J ends, which lost 4 bases and 6 bases, there was a span of 11 bases. The CDR3 is 13 amino acids. Germline V gene sequence: CDR1 ENHRY, CDR2 SYGVKD. The CDR3 DNA follows: TGTGCCATCAGTGTGGATCGAGCGGATACGCAGTATTTT. Its translation is CAISVDRADTQYF.

V gene TRBV4-1 combines with J gene TRBJ1-4; TRBD1 is a possible D gene (5 bases). This CDR3 has 15 residues. Trimming pared 2 bases from V and 5 bases from J, leaving 12 bases between. The germline gives CDR1 MGHRA, CDR2 YSYEKL. This CDR3 reads CASSQWGEENEKLFF. In DNA form, the CDR3 reads TGCGCCAGCAGCCAATGGGGGGAGGAAAATGAAAAACTGTTTTTT.

The chain employs TRBV20-1 and TRBJ2-3; D ambiguous. Trimming shortened V by 3 bases and J by 6 bases, and 4 bases separated the two germline ends. This CDR3 has 10 amino acids. The V gene's germline CDR1 is DFQATT and CDR2 SNEGSKA (reference sequence). CDR3 protein: CSASDDTQYF. The CDR3 DNA follows: TGCAGTGCTAGTGATGATACGCAGTATTTT.

This chain uses TRBV18 with TRBJ2-5, with TRBD1 identical over 12 bases. Unmatched junction bases numbered 8, after V lost 3 bases and J lost 3 bases. Germline CDR1 is KGHSH and CDR2 is LQKENI. The CDR3 totals 17 residues. The CDR3 nucleotides read TGTGCCAGCTCACCGCGAGGGGGGACAGGGGGCGAAGAGACCCAGTACTTC. Its translation is CASSPRGGTGGEETQYF.

In regard to this clone: This CDR3 is also generated by other DNA sequences in the sample. The chain recombines TRBV28 with TRBJ2-4; possible D gene TRBD2, 6 bases. Germline V lookup: CDR1 MDHEN, CDR2 SYDVKM. V shed 5 bases and J shed 0 bases, with 8 bases lying between them. The CDR3 contains 14 residues. CDR3 residues: CASSLGLAKNIQYF. For the CDR3, the DNA is TGTGCCAGCAGTCTGGGACTAGCCAAAAACATTCAGTACTTC.

The genes are TRBV10-2 and TRBJ1-2, with 8 bases matching TRBD1. The ends lost 3 bases at V and 8 bases at J; junction bases unmatched: 14. The CDR3 consists of 16 residues. The germline V gene encodes CDR1 WSHSY and CDR2 SAAADI. This chain's CDR3 is CASSDPPPGQVRGYTF. The CDR3 nucleotides are TGCGCCAGCAGTGACCCCCCCCCGGGACAGGTACGCGGCTACACCTTC.